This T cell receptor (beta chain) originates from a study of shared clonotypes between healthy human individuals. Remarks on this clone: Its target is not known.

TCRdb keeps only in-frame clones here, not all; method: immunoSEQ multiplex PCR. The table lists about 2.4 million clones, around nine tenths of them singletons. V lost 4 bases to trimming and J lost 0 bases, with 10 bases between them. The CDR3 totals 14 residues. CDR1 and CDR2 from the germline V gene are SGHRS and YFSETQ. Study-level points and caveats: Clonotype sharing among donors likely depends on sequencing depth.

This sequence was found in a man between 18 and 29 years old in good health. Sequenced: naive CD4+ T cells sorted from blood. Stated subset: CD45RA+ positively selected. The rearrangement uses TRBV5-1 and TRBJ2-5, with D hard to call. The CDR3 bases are TGCGCCAGCAGCCGGCAGTCAGACCAAGAGACCCAGTACTTC. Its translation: CASSRQSDQETQYF.